A single TCR beta chain is shown here with its context. The sample belongs to a study of radiotherapy plus CTLA-4 blockade in lung cancer. Trimming took off 3 bases at V and 6 bases at J, with 8 bases between the two ends. There are 13 residues in the CDR3. Germline V gene lookup returns CDR1 LNHDA and CDR2 SQIVND (reference sequence). Assay used: immunoSEQ multiplex PCR; TCRdb lists only in-frame clones, some missing. The table lists 25,000 to 35,000 clones, around 73% of them singletons. This chain connects TRBV19 to TRBJ2-2; tentatively, D is TRBD2 (5 bases). The source material was peripheral blood, sampled from a patient treated with radiotherapy plus ipilimumab. The TCR was taken from a human donor with non-small cell lung cancer who had stable disease on radiotherapy plus ipilimumab. CDR3 residues: CASSILAAGELFF. CDR3 coding DNA: TGTGCCAGTAGTATCCTAGCAGCCGGGGAGCTGTTTTTT.